This T cell receptor (beta chain) came from a study of shared clonotypes between healthy human individuals. Study-wide points: The four-donor shared clonotypes exceeded non-shared clonotypes in generation probability, with non-shared ones scoring lower. Across subsets, estimated richness was generally greater for naive than for memory populations. For sorted subsets, rarefaction showed incomplete sequencing despite large depth.

Repertoires were generated with immunoSEQ multiplex PCR, while TCRdb's copy carries only in-frame clones and drops some. The sample yields some 2,000,000 clones, roughly 94% seen once. Notes on this clone: Its antigen remains unidentified.

V was shortened by 4 bases and J by 5 bases, with 18 bases between the two germline ends. Germline assignment: CDR1 SGHRS and CDR2 YFSETQ. This CDR3 contains 16 residues. The chain carries TRBV5-1 and TRBJ1-4; weak D call: TRBD1 (6 bases). Sequencing was carried out using naive CD4+ T cells sorted from blood. Subset noted: CD45RA+ positively selected. The origin of this receptor is a man younger than 35 in good health. CDR3 residues: CASSREGTMENEKLFF. The CDR3 nucleotides are TGCGCCAGCAGCCGAGAGGGGACAATGGAGAATGAAAAACTGTTTTTT.